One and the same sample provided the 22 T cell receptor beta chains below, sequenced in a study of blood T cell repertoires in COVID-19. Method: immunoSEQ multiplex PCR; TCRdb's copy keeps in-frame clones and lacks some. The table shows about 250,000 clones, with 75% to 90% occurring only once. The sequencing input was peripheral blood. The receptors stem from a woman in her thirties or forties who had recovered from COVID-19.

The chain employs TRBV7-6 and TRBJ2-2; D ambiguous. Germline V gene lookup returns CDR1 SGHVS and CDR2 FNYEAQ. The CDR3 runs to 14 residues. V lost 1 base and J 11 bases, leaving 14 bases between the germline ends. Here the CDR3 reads CASSLDRLAGELFF. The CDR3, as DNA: TGTGCCAGCAGCTTAGATAGATTGGCAGGAGAGCTGTTTTTT.

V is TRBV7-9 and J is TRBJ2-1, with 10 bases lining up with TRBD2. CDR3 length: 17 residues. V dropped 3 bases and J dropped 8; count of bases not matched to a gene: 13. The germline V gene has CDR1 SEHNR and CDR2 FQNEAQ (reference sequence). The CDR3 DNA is TGTGCCAGCAGCTTTGGGGTCCTAGCGGGGGACCTGGATGAGCAGTTCTTC. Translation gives CASSFGVLAGDLDEQFF.

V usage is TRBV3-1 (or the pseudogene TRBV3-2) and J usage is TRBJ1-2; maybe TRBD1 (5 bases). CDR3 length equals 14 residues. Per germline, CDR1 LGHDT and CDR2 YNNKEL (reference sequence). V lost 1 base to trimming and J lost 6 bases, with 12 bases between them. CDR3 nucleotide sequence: TGTGCCAGCAGCCAAGCTGTCAGGGTCAATGGCTACACCTTC. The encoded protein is CASSQAVRVNGYTF.

CDR3 sequence (DNA): TGTGCCAGCAGTTTACGGGCAGGGGATCAGCCCCAGCATTTT. Its translation: CASSLRAGDQPQHF. The chain joins TRBV27 to TRBJ1-5; a weak D match, TRBD1 (6 bases). CDR1 and CDR2 (germline): MNHEY, SMNVEV (reference sequence). This CDR3 has 14 residues. Trimming shortened V by 2 bases and J by 5 bases, and 10 bases separated the two germline ends.

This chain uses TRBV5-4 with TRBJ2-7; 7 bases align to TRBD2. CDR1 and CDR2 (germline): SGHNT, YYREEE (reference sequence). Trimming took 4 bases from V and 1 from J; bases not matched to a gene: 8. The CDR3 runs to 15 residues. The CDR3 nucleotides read TGTGCCAGCAGCAGGAGCGGGGAGTTTTCCTACGAGCAGTACGTC. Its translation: CASSRSGEFSYEQYV.

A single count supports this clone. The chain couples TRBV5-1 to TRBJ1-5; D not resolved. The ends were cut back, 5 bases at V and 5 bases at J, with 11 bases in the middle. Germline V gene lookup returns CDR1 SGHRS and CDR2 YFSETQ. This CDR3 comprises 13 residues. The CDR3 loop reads CASRGQEDQPQHF. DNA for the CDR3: TGCGCCAGCAGGGGCCAGGAGGATCAGCCCCAGCATTTT.

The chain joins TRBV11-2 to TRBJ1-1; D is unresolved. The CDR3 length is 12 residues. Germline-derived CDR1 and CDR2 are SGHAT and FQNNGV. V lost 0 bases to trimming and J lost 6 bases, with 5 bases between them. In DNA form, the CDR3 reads TGTGCCAGCAGCTTAGACGAGTCTGAAGCTTTCTTT. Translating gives CASSLDESEAFF. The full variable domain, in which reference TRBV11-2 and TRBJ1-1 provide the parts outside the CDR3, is EAGVAQSPRYKIIEKRQSVAFWCNPISGHATLYWYQQILGQGPKLLIQFQNNGVVDDSQLPKDRFSAERLKGVDSTLKIQPAKLEDSAVYLCASSLDESEAFFGQGTRLTVV.

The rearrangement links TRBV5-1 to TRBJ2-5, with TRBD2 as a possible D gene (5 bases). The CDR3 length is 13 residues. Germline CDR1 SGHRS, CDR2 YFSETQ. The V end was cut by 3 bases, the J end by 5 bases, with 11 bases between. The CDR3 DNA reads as TGCGCCAGCAGCTGGGGAGAATGGGAGACCCAGTACTTC. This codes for CASSWGEWETQYF.

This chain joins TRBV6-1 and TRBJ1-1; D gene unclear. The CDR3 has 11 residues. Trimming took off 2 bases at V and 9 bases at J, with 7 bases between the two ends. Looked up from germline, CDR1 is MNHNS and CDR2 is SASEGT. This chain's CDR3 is CASSEPTKAFF. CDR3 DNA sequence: TGTGCCAGCAGTGAACCTACGAAAGCTTTCTTT.

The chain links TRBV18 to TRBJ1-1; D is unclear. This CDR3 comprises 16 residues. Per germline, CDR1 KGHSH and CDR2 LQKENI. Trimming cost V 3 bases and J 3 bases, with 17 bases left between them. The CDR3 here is CASSPFLEGYDTEAFF. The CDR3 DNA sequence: TGTGCCAGCTCACCCTTTCTTGAGGGATACGACACTGAAGCTTTCTTT.

CDR3 DNA: TGCGCCAGCAGCCAAGATGGGCCGTCAAGGGAGCTGTTTTTT. It yields the protein CASSQDGPSRELFF. This chain connects TRBV4-3 to TRBJ2-2; D gene unclear. The germline gives CDR1 LGHNA, CDR2 YSLEER. CDR3 size: 14 residues. V gave up 0 bases and J gave up 9 bases, with 11 bases separating them.

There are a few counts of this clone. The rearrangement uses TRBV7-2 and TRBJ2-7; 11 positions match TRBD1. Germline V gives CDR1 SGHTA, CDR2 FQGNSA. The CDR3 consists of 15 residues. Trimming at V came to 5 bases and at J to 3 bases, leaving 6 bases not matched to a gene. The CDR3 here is CASSPRDRGFYEQYV. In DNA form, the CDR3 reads TGTGCCAGCAGCCCCCGGGACAGGGGGTTCTACGAGCAGTACGTC.

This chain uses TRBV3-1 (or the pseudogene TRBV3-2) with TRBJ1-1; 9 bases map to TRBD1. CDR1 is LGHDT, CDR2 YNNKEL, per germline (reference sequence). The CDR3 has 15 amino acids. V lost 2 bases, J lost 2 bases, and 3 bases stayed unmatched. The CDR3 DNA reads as TGTGCCAGCAGCCAAAACAGGGGGCAAAACACTGAAGCTTTCTTT. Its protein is CASSQNRGQNTEAFF.

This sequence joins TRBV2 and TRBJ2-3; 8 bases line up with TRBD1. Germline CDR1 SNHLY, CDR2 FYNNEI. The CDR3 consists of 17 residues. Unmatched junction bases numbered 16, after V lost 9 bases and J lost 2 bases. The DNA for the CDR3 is TGTGCCAGTGACAACTATCCCCGGGACAGGTCCACAGATACGCAGTATTTT. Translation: CASDNYPRDRSTDTQYF.

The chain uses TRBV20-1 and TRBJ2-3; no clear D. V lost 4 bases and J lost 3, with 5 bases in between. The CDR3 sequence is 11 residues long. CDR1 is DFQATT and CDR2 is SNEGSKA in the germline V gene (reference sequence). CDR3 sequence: CSATRTDTQYF. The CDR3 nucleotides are TGCAGTGCTACCCGTACAGATACGCAGTATTTT.

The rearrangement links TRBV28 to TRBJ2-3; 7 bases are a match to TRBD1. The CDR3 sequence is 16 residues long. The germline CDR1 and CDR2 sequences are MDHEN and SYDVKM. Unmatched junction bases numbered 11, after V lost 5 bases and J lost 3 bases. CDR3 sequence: CASSIRQGLGTDTQYF. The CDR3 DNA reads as TGTGCCAGCAGTATACGACAGGGTCTTGGGACAGATACGCAGTATTTT. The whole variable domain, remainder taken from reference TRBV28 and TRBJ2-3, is DVKVTQSSRYLVKRTGEKVFLECVQDMDHENMFWYRQDPGLGLRLIYFSYDVKMKEKGDIPEGYSVSREKKERFSLILESASTNQTSMYLCASSIRQGLGTDTQYFGPGTRLTVL.

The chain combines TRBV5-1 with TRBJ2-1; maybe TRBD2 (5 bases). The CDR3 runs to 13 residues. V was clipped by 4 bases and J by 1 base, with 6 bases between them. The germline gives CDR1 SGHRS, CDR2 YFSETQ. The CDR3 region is CASSRTSYNEQFF. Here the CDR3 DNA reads TGCGCCAGCAGCAGGACTTCCTACAATGAGCAGTTCTTC.

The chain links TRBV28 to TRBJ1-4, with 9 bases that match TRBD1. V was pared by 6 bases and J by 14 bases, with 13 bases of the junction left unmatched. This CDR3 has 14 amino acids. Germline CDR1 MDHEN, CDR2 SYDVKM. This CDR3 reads CASSQGQGGRGLFF. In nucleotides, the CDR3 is TGTGCCAGCAGCCAGGGACAGGGTGGACGTGGGCTGTTTTTT.

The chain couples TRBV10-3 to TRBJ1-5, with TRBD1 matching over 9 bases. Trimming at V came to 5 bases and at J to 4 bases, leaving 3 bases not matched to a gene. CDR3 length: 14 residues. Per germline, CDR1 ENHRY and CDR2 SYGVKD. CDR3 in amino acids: CAISQDRGNQPQHF. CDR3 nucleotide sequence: TGTGCCATCAGTCAGGACAGGGGTAATCAGCCCCAGCATTTT.

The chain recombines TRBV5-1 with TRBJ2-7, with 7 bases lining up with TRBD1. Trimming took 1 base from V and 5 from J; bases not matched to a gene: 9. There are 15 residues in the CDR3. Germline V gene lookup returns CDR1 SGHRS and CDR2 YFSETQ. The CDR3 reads CASSLSLGGVDEQYF. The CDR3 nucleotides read TGCGCCAGCAGCTTGTCATTAGGGGGCGTCGACGAGCAGTACTTC.

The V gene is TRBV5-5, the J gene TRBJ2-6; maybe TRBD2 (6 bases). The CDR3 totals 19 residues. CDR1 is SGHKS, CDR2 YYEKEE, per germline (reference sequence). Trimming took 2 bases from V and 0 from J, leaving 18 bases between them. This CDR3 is CASSFLDRRGPSGANVLTF. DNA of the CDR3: TGTGCCAGCAGCTTTTTGGATCGGAGGGGCCCCTCTGGGGCCAACGTCCTGACTTTC. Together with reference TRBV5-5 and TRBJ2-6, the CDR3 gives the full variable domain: DAGVTQSPTHLIKTRGQQVTLRCSPISGHKSVSWYQQVLGQGPQFIFQYYEKEERGRGNFPDRFSARQFPNYSSELNVNALLLGDSALYLCASSFLDRRGPSGANVLTFGAGSRLTVL.

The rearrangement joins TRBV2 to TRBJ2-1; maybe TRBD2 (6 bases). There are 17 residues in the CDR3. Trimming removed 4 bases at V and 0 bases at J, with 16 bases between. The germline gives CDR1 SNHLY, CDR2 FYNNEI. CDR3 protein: CASSVLPQGGSYNEQFF. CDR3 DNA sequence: TGTGCCAGCAGTGTACTTCCGCAGGGAGGCTCCTACAATGAGCAGTTCTTC.